The present T cell receptor beta chain was sequenced within a study of cytomegalovirus exposure and HLA in healthy donors. Study-wide results and caveats: In a later analysis, donors in an Asian-associated ancestry cluster reportedly had fewer N-insertions in productive TCRs than the cohort mean. Donor immune exposure was known only as CMV serostatus.

Primers for the PCR totalled 60 Vbeta and 13 Jbeta. TCRdb's copy holds only in-frame clones and misses some; the assay was immunoSEQ multiplex PCR. The table lists about 170,000 clones, just under 80% of them singletons. Details on this clone: Its target is unknown.

Sequenced material: PBMCs. This clonotype originated in a woman aged 50 to 65 in good health and CMV-seropositive.

CDR3 bases: TGTGCCAGTACTAAAATAACAGGGGGAGGCACTGAAGCTTTCTTT. Encoded protein: CASTKITGGGTEAFF. The chain has TRBV19 and TRBJ1-1; 8 positions agree with TRBD1. This CDR3 has 15 residues. V was pared by 7 bases and J by 4 bases, with 11 bases of the junction left unmatched. From germline, CDR1 is LNHDA and CDR2 SQIVND (reference sequence). The full variable domain, its missing parts supplied by reference TRBV19 and TRBJ1-1, is DGGITQSPKYLFRKEGQNVTLSCEQNLNHDAMYWYRQDPGQGLRLIYYSQIVNDFQKGDIAEGYSVSREKKESFPLTVTSAQKNPTAFYLCASTKITGGGTEAFFGQGTRLTVV.